This T cell receptor beta chain was recovered during a study of T-cell memory formation after mild COVID-19. Barcoded TCR alpha and TCR beta cDNA libraries with UMIs came from 5'RACE using constant-segment primers. TCRdb processed the 5' RACE reads anew with MiXCR; each CDR3 protein has one entry. The sample gives roughly 400,000 distinct CDR3 sequences, under 20% of which show up once; roughly 21% is in the top ten. The V end lost 4 bases, the J end lost 4 bases, and 11 bases lay between the germline ends. CDR3 size: 13 residues. Germline V CDR1 and CDR2: SGHAT, FQNNGV. The rearrangement links TRBV11-2 to TRBJ2-7; D not resolved. Source material: PBMCs or a T cell subset sorted from them (not recorded which). The receptor was derived from a young man who had mild COVID-19 (a few samples of this study predate the infection). Cell type and time point are not known. The CDR3 protein is CASSSLMTYEQYF. In nucleotides, the CDR3 is TGTGCCAGCAGCTCCCTCATGACATACGAGCAGTACTTC.